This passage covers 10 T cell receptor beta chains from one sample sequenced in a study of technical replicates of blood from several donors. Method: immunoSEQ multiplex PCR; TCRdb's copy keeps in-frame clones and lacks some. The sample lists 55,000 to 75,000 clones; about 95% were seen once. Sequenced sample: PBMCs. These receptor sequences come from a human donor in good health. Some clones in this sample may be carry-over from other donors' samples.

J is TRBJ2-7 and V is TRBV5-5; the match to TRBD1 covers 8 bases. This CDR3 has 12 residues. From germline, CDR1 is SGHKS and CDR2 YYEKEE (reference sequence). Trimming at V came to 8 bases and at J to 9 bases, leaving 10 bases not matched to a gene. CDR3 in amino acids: CASPGQEVRQYF. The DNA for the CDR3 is TGTGCCAGTCCGGGACAGGAGGTAAGGCAGTACTTC.

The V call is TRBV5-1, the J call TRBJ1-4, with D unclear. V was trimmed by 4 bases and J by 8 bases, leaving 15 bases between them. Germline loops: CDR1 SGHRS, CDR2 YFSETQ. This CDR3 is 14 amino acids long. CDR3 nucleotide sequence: TGCGCCAGCAGCCCCCACGGTTTTCGGGAAAAACTGTTTTTT. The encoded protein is CASSPHGFREKLFF.

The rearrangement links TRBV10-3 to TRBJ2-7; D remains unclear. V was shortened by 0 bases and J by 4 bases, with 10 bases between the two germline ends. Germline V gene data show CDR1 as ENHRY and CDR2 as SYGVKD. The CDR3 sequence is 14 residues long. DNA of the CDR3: TGTGCCATCAGTGAGTCGCAAGAGTTTTACGAGCAGTACTTC. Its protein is CAISESQEFYEQYF.

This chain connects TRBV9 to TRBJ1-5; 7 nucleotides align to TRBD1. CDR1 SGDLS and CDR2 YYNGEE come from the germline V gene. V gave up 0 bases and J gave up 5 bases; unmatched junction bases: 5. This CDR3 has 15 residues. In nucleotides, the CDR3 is TGTGCCAGCAGCGTAGGACAGGGAGGCGATCAGCCCCAGCATTTT. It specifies CASSVGQGGDQPQHF.

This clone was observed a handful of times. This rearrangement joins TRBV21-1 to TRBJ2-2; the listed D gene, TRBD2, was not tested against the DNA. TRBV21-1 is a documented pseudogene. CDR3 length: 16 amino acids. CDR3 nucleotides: TGTGCCAGCAGCTCCATGCAAGGACTGAACACCGGGGAGCTGTTTTTT. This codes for CASSSMQGLNTGELFF.

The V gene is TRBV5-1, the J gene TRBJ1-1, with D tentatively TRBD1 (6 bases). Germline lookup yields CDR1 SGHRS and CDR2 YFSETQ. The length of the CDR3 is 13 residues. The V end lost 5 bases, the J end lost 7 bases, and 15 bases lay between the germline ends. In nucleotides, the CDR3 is TGCGCCAGCAGAGAGGGGGTTAAAGGTGAAGCTTTCTTT. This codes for CASREGVKGEAFF.

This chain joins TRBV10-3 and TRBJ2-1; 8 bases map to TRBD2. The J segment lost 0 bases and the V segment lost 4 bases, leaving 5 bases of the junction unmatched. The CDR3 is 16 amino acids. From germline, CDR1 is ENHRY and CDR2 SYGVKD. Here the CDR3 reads CAISGRAGGSYNEQFF. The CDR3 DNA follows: TGTGCCATCAGTGGTCGGGCGGGAGGCTCCTACAATGAGCAGTTCTTC.

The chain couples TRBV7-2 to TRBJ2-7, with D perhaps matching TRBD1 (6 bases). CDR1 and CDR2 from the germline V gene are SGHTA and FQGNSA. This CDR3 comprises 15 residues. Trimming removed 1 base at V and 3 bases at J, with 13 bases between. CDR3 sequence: CASSLEQGGSYEQYF. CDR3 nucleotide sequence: TGTGCCAGCAGCTTAGAACAGGGCGGTAGCTACGAGCAGTACTTC.

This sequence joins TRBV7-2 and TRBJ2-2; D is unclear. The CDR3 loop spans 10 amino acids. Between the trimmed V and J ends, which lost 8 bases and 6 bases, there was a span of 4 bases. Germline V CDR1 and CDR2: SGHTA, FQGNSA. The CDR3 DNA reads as TGTGCCAGCGTCGCCGGGGAGCTGTTTTTT. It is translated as CASVAGELFF.

CDR3 region: CASRPGTTRGNEQFF. In DNA, the CDR3 is TGTGCCAGCAGGCCCGGGACTACCAGAGGCAATGAGCAGTTCTTC. The chain couples TRBV5-4 to TRBJ2-1; TRBD2 agrees at 7 bases. Germline trimming cut 5 bases from V and 6 bases from J; bases unmatched to any gene: 11. This CDR3 is built from 15 residues. Germline V lookup: CDR1 SGHNT, CDR2 YYREEE (reference sequence). Using reference TRBV5-4 and TRBJ2-1 for the parts outside the CDR3, the full variable domain is ETGVTQSPTHLIKTRGQQVTLRCSSQSGHNTVSWYQQALGQGPQFIFQYYREEENGRGNFPPRFSGLQFPNYSSELNVNALELDDSALYLCASRPGTTRGNEQFFGPGTRLTVL.